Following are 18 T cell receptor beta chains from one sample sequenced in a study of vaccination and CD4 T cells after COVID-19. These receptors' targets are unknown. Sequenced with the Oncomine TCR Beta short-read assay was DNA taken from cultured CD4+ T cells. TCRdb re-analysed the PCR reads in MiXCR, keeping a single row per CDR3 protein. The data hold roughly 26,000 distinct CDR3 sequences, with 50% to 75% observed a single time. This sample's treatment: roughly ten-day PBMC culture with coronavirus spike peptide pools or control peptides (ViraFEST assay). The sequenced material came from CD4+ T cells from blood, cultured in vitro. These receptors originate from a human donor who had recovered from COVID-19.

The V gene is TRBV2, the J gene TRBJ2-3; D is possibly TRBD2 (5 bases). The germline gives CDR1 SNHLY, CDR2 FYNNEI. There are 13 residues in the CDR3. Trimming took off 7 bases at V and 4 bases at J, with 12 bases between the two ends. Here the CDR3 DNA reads TGTGCCAGCAATCCGGGGTCGGCAGATACGCAGTATTTT. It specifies CASNPGSADTQYF.

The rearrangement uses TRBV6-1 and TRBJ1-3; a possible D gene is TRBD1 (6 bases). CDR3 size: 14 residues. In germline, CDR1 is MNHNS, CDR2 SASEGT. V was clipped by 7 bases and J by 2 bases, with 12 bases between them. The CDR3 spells CASTPGVPGNTIYF. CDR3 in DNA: TGTGCCAGCACCCCAGGGGTTCCTGGAAACACCATATATTTT.

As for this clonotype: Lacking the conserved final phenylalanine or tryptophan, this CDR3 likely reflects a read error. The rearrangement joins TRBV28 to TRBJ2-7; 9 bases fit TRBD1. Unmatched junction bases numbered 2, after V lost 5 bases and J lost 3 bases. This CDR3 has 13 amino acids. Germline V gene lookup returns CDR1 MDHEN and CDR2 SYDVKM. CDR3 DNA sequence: TGTGCCAGCAGTACAGGGGGCGGCTACGAGCAGTACTAC. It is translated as CASSTGGGYEQYY.

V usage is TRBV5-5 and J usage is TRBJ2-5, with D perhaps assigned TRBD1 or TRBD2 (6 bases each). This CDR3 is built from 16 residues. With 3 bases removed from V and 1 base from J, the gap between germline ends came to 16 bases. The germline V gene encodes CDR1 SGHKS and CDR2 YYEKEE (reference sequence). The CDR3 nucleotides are TGTGCCAGCAGCTCCCCCGGGGGCAGGGGCCAAGAGACCCAGTACTTC. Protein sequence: CASSSPGGRGQETQYF.

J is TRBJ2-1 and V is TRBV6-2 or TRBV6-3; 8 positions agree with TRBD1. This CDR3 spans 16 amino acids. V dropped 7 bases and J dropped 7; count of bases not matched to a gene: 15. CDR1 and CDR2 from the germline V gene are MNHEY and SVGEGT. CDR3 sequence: CASIKLPGQEGNEQFF. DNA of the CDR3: TGTGCCAGCATAAAACTGCCGGGACAGGAGGGGAATGAGCAGTTCTTC.

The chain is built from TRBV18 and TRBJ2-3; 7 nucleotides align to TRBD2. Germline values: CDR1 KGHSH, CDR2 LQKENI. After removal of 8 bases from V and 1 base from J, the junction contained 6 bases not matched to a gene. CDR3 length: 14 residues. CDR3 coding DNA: TGTGCCAGCAGCGGGAAAATTGGCACAGATACGCAGTATTTT. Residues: CASSGKIGTDTQYF.

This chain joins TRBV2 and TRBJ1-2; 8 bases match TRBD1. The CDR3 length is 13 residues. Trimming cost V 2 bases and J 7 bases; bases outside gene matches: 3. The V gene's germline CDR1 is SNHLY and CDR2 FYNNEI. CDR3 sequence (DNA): TGTGCCAGCAGTGAAAGGACAGGGTCTGGCTACACCTTC. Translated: CASSERTGSGYTF.

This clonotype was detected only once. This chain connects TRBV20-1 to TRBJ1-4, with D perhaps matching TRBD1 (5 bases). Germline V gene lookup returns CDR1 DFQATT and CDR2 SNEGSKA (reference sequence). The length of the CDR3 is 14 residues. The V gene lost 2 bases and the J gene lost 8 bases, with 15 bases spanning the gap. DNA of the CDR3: TGCAGTGCTAGACCCTATCGGCGGGACGAAAAACTGTTTTTT. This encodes CSARPYRRDEKLFF.

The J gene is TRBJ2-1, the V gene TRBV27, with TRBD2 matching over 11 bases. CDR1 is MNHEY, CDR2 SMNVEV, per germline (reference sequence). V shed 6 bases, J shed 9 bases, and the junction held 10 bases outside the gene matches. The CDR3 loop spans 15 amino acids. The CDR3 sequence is CASRGSGRGNAEQFF. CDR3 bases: TGTGCCAGCAGGGGTAGCGGGAGGGGTAATGCTGAGCAGTTCTTC.

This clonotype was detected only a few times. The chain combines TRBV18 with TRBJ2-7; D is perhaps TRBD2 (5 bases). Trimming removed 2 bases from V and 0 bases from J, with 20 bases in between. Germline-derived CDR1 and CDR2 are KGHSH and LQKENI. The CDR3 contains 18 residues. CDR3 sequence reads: CASSPGRVSGLSSYEQYF. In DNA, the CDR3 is TGTGCCAGCTCACCAGGGCGGGTTTCGGGTTTAAGCTCCTACGAGCAGTACTTC.

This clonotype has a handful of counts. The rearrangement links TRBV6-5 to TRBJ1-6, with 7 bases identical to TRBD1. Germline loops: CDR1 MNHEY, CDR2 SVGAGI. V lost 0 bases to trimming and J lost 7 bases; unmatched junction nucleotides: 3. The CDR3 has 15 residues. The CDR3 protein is CASSYSTGRNSPLHF. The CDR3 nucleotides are TGTGCCAGCAGTTACTCGACAGGGCGAAATTCACCCCTCCACTTT.

The CDR3 DNA reads TGTGCCAGTAGTATAGAATGGCAGAACAATCAGCCCCAGCATTTT. Translated, it gives CASSIEWQNNQPQHF. V and J are TRBV19 and TRBJ1-5; D gene uncertain. CDR1 and CDR2 from the germline V gene are LNHDA and SQIVND (reference sequence). Trimming cost V 0 bases and J 3 bases, with 9 bases left between them. The length of the CDR3 is 15 residues.

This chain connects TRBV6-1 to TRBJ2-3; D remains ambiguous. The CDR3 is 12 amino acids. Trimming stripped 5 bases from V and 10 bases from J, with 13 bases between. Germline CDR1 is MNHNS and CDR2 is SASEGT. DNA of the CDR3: TGTGCCAGCAGTCTCGGTCCCCAGGCGCAGTATTTT. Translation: CASSLGPQAQYF.

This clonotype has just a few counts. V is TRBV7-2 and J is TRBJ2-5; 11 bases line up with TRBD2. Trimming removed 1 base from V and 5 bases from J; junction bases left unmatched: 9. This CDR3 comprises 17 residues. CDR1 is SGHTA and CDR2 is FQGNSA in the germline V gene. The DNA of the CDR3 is TGTGCCAGCAGCTTAGGAGGGCTAGCGGGAGGTAGGGAGACCCAGTACTTC. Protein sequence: CASSLGGLAGGRETQYF.

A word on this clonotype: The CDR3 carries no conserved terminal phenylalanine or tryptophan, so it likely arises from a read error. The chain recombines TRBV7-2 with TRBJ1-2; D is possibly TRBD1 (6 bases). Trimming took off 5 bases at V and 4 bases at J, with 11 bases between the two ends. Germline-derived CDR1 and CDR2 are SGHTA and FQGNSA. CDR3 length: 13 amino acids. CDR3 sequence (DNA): TGTGCCAGCAGCCAGGGGCAGGGCTATGGCTACACCTCC. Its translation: CASSQGQGYGYTS.

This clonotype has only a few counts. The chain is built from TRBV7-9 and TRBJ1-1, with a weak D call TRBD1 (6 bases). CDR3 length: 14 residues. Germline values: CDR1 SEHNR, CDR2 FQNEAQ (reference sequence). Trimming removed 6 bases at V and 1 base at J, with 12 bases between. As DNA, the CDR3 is TGTGCCAGCAGTCAGGCCAGGGGGAACACTGAAGCTTTCTTT. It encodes CASSQARGNTEAFF.

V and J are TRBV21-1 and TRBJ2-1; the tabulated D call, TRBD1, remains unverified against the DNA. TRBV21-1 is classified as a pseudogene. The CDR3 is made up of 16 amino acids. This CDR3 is CASRRQGQGPYNEQFF. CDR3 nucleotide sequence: TGTGCCAGCAGACGCCAGGGACAGGGGCCCTACAATGAGCAGTTCTTC.

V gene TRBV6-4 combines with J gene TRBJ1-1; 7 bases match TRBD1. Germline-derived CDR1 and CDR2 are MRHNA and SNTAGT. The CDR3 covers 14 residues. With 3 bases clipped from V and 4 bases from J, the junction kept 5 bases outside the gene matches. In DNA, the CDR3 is TGTGCCAGCAGTGAATGGTCAGGGGGCACTGAAGCTTTCTTT. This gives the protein CASSEWSGGTEAFF.